The T cell receptor (beta chain) described here comes from a study of T-cell reconstitution after alpha-beta-depleted transplantation in children. Preparation of the TCRbeta library was carried out with unique molecular identifiers. Each CDR3 protein is one row after TCRdb ran MiXCR on the PCR reads. The sample carries 150,000 to 250,000 distinct CDR3 sequences, 5% to 6.5% recorded once. The sample here was PBMCs, taken before TCRalphabeta/CD19-depleted stem cell transplant. This TCR came from a girl in the first two years of life with combined immunodeficiency, due to receive a stem cell transplant.

CDR3 protein: CASSPGQAYSYEQYF. The CDR3 bases are TGTGCCAGTAGTCCGGGACAGGCATACTCCTACGAGCAGTACTTC. V gene TRBV19 combines with J gene TRBJ2-7, with 8 bases matching TRBD1. This CDR3 comprises 15 residues. CDR1 and CDR2 from the germline V gene are LNHDA and SQIVND (reference sequence). After removal of 5 bases from V and 0 bases from J, the junction contained 6 bases not matched to a gene.